These 21 T cell receptor beta chains share one sample of origin, sequenced in a study of long-term antiretroviral therapy in people with HIV. This was the immunoSEQ v3.0 assay at survey level. Data came from immunoSEQ multiplex PCR; TCRdb stores just in-frame clones and leaves some out. The profile shows about 18,000 clones, 70% to 90% of them singletons. The sample was unsorted PBMCs, taken 0.6 years after starting antiretroviral therapy. These receptors were obtained from a woman under 30 with HIV.

V and J are TRBV6-1 and TRBJ1-3; 7 nucleotides align to TRBD1. The CDR3 has 15 residues. Germline trimming cut 4 bases from V and 0 bases from J; bases unmatched to any gene: 3. Germline-derived CDR1 and CDR2 are MNHNS and SASEGT. The CDR3 DNA reads as TGTGCCAGCAGTGTCGACAGGGCCTCTGGAAACACCATATATTTT. This codes for CASSVDRASGNTIYF.

This clone was seen just once. The chain couples TRBV27 to TRBJ2-5; the D gene is possibly TRBD1 (6 bases). Germline assignment: CDR1 MNHEY and CDR2 SMNVEV (reference sequence). Trimming took 3 bases from V and 4 from J, leaving 9 bases between them. This CDR3 has 13 amino acids. CDR3 region: CASSFGGSETQYF. In DNA form, the CDR3 reads TGTGCCAGCAGTTTTGGGGGCTCAGAGACCCAGTACTTC.

The rearrangement uses TRBV19 and TRBJ2-5; TRBD1 is a possible D gene (5 bases). CDR3 length equals 16 residues. The V gene's germline CDR1 is LNHDA and CDR2 SQIVND (reference sequence). Between the trimmed V and J ends, which lost 1 base and 1 base, there was a span of 13 bases. As DNA, the CDR3 is TGTGCCAGTAGTATAGGGGGCAGAAGGAGCCAAGAGACCCAGTACTTC. This translates into CASSIGGRRSQETQYF.

This clone was recorded only once. A read error may produce the germline difference seen at one junction end. The gene calls are TRBV4-3 and TRBJ1-2; the D is unclear. The CDR3 extends over 15 amino acids. Germline CDR1 LGHNA, CDR2 YSLEER. CDR3 sequence: CASSQDRVVIYGYTF. CDR3 nucleotide sequence: TGCGCCAGCAGTCAAGATAGAGTCGTTATATATGGCTACACCTTC.

The chain is built from TRBV27 and TRBJ1-5; D is unclear. Germline V gene sequence: CDR1 MNHEY, CDR2 SMNVEV (reference sequence). The CDR3 runs 14 residues. Trimming removed 6 bases at V and 1 base at J, with 10 bases between. The CDR3 coding sequence is TGTGCCAGCAGGCGGGGAGTAAGCAATCAGCCCCAGCATTTT. Translating gives CASRRGVSNQPQHF.

Judged by abundance, this clone is medium-sized. The rearrangement uses TRBV15 and TRBJ1-5; D not resolved. The germline V gene encodes CDR1 LNHNV and CDR2 YYDKDF (reference sequence). Trimming took 9 bases from V and 3 from J, leaving 18 bases between them. The CDR3 sequence is 15 residues long. CDR3 in DNA: TGTGCCACAGATGAGGCAACTACCGCCAATCAGCCCCAGCATTTT. Protein: CATDEATTANQPQHF.

In regard to this clone: The same CDR3 can be traced to other DNA sequences in this sample. The chain joins TRBV2 to TRBJ2-7, with TRBD2 identical over 11 bases. V was clipped by 3 bases and J by 0 bases; unmatched bases: 4. The CDR3 extends over 16 amino acids. Germline lookup yields CDR1 SNHLY and CDR2 FYNNEI. The CDR3 sequence is CASSDLAGGRSYEQYF. CDR3 bases: TGTGCCAGCAGTGATCTAGCGGGGGGACGCTCCTACGAGCAGTACTTC. The full variable domain, rest sourced from reference TRBV2 and TRBJ2-7, is EPEVTQTPSHQVTQMGQEVILRCVPISNHLYFYWYRQILGQKVEFLVSFYNNEISEKSEIFDDQFSVERPDGSNFTLKIRSTKLEDSAMYFCASSDLAGGRSYEQYFGPGTRLTVT.

The chain recombines TRBV2 with TRBJ2-5; tentative D call: TRBD1 (6 bases). This CDR3 is built from 15 residues. Germline CDR1 is SNHLY and CDR2 is FYNNEI. V lost 3 bases and J 0 bases, leaving 11 bases between the germline ends. The DNA of the CDR3 is TGTGCCAGCAGTGACCAGGGGTCGTACCAAGAGACCCAGTACTTC. This codes for CASSDQGSYQETQYF.

The count of this clone is one. V usage is TRBV28 and J usage is TRBJ2-7; no firm D call. The V and J ends lost 2 bases and 7 bases respectively, with 12 bases between them. The CDR3 loop spans 13 amino acids. Germline V CDR1 and CDR2: MDHEN, SYDVKM. This CDR3 reads CASSLEGVQEQYF. The CDR3, as DNA: TGTGCCAGCAGTTTAGAAGGCGTTCAGGAGCAGTACTTC.

This chain uses TRBV4-2 with TRBJ2-3, with 12 bases that match TRBD2. The CDR3 has 18 residues. Per the germline V gene, CDR1 is LGHNA and CDR2 is YNFKEQ. V shed 1 base and J 4 bases; nucleotides not matched to a gene: 9. In DNA, the CDR3 is TGTGCCAGCAGCCAAGGGGCTAGCGGGGGGGCTTCCCCAGATACGCAGTATTTT. It encodes CASSQGASGGASPDTQYF.

In this sample, this clone turned up a few times. The rearrangement links TRBV11-2 to TRBJ2-2; D perhaps matches TRBD1 (6 bases). This CDR3 contains 15 residues. Trimming took off 2 bases at V and 4 bases at J, with 11 bases between the two ends. CDR1 SGHAT and CDR2 FQNNGV come from the germline V gene. CDR3 sequence (DNA): TGTGCCAGCAGCTTACGGCAGGGGAGCACCGGGGAGCTGTTTTTT. Translated, it gives CASSLRQGSTGELFF.

The V and J genes are TRBV7-2 and TRBJ2-1; 9 bases map to TRBD2. The CDR3 loop spans 15 amino acids. From germline, CDR1 is SGHTA and CDR2 FQGNSA. The V gene end was trimmed by 4 bases and the J gene end by 2 bases; junction bases not matched to a gene: 3. CDR3 protein: CASSSLAGPYNEQFF. The CDR3 coding sequence is TGTGCCAGCAGCTCGCTAGCGGGACCCTACAATGAGCAGTTCTTC.

This clone appeared a single time. This chain joins TRBV5-1 and TRBJ1-2; D perhaps matches TRBD1 (6 bases). The CDR3 covers 14 residues. Germline V CDR1 and CDR2: SGHRS, YFSETQ. Deletions cut 2 bases from V and 0 bases from J, with 8 bases between. The DNA of the CDR3 is TGCGCCAGCAGCTTAGGGGGAGCTAACTATGGCTACACCTTC. It encodes CASSLGGANYGYTF.

The rearrangement links TRBV7-2 to TRBJ1-4; D is possibly TRBD1 (5 bases). Germline CDR1 SGHTA, CDR2 FQGNSA. This CDR3 comprises 14 residues. Trimming removed 5 bases at V and 11 bases at J, with 18 bases between. CDR3 sequence: CASSPSGAGRKLFF. The DNA for the CDR3 is TGTGCCAGCAGCCCCAGTGGGGCCGGCAGGAAACTGTTTTTT.

The rearrangement joins TRBV19 to TRBJ1-5; D call uncertain. The CDR3 contains 22 residues. V gave up 4 bases and J gave up 4 bases, with 35 bases separating them. Germline V CDR1 and CDR2: LNHDA, SQIVND (reference sequence). CDR3 sequence (DNA): TGTGCCAGTAGTACCCCACGGGGAGAGGGTCTGGGTCCAGACCCGCTTAATCAGCCCCAGCATTTT. Protein: CASSTPRGEGLGPDPLNQPQHF.

The V and J genes are TRBV6-5 and TRBJ1-3; weak D call: TRBD1 (5 bases). This CDR3 spans 14 amino acids. V was pared by 8 bases and J by 0 bases, with 11 bases between. Germline loops: CDR1 MNHEY, CDR2 SVGAGI. In DNA, the CDR3 is TGTGCCAGCCGGGGCCTCGTCTCTGGAAACACCATATATTTT. Protein sequence: CASRGLVSGNTIYF.

V gene TRBV9 combines with J gene TRBJ1-4, with D tentatively TRBD1 (6 bases). V gave up 4 bases and J gave up 7 bases, with 14 bases separating them. Germline V gives CDR1 SGDLS, CDR2 YYNGEE. The CDR3 extends over 14 amino acids. CDR3 region: CASSTGGRGEKLFF. CDR3 nucleotide sequence: TGTGCCAGCAGCACGGGGGGGCGAGGTGAAAAACTGTTTTTT.

V gene TRBV5-1 combines with J gene TRBJ1-5, with D uncertain. CDR1 and CDR2 (germline): SGHRS, YFSETQ. The CDR3 has 15 residues. The ends were cut back, 1 base at V and 3 bases at J, with 11 bases in the middle. CDR3 in DNA: TGCGCCAGCAGCTTGTCTTCGGGCCTCAATCAGCCCCAGCATTTT. It is translated as CASSLSSGLNQPQHF.

V gene TRBV25-1 combines with J gene TRBJ2-2, with unresolved D. Germline values: CDR1 MGHDK, CDR2 SYGVNS. This CDR3 is 14 amino acids long. Trimming shortened V by 1 base and J by 4 bases, and 7 bases separated the two germline ends. CDR3 in DNA: TGTGCCAGCAGTGAATTAGTAGTCACCGGGGAGCTGTTTTTT. Its translation: CASSELVVTGELFF.

The chain uses TRBV4-1 and TRBJ1-1; unclear D gene. Germline CDR1 reads MGHRA; CDR2 reads YSYEKL. V shed 1 base and J shed 0 bases, with 9 bases lying between them. This CDR3 spans 15 amino acids. CDR3 region: CASSQGSLMNTEAFF. CDR3 coding DNA: TGCGCCAGCAGCCAAGGGTCACTCATGAACACTGAAGCTTTCTTT.

This clone was detected only a few times. The chain carries TRBV2 and TRBJ1-2; D gene uncertain. This CDR3 comprises 13 residues. CDR1 and CDR2 from the germline V gene are SNHLY and FYNNEI. V gave up 7 bases and J gave up 1 base, with 10 bases separating them. DNA of the CDR3: TGTGCCAGCACCCGCCCTTTTAACTATGGCTACACCTTC. This encodes CASTRPFNYGYTF.